In its sample, the clone carrying this T cell receptor beta chain was seen many times. Its antigen is still unknown. The sample is drawn from a study of Graves' ophthalmopathy and Graves' hyperthyroidism. Overall study results and limits: Ophthalmopathy progression predictions by the model showed nearly 75% specificity and roughly 71% sensitivity. A majority of expanded thyroid clonotypes exceeding 0.001 frequency were likewise present in blood.

The study amplified TCR beta CDR3 regions using RNA transcripts. Amplification began with first-round RT-PCR using HTBI primers, then second-round multiplex PCR was performed. From the multiplex PCR reads, TCRdb called clonotypes with MiXCR, one entry per CDR3 protein. The sample lists about 500,000 distinct CDR3 sequences, approximately 15% seen once, with about 10% in the top ten. This CDR3 region has 15 residues. J lost 3 bases, V lost 2 bases, and 5 bases had no gene match. Germline CDR1 reads MGHDK; CDR2 reads SYGVNS. The receptor was derived from a woman aged 25 to 39 with Graves' ophthalmopathy. The sample comprised blood. The rearrangement links TRBV25-1 to TRBJ2-5; the match to TRBD1 covers 8 bases. The CDR3 region is CASSEGQGAEETQYF. The CDR3 nucleotides read TGTGCCAGCAGTGAAGGGCAGGGGGCTGAAGAGACCCAGTACTTC.